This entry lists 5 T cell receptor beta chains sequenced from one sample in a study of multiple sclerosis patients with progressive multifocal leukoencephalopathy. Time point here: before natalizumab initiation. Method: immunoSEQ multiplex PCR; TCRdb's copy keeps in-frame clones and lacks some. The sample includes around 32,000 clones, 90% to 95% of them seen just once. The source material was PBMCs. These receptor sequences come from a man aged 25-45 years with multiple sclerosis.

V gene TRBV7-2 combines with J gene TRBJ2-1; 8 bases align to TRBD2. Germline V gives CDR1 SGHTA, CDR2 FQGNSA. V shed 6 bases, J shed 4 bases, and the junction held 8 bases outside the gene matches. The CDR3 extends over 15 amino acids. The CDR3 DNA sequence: TGTGCCAGCAGTGCTTCAGCGGGAGAATACAATGAGCAGTTCTTC. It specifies CASSASAGEYNEQFF.

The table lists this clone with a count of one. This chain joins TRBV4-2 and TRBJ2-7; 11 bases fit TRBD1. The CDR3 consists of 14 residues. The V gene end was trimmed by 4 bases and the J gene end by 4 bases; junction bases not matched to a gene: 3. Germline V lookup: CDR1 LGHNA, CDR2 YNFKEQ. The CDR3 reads CASSPDRGLYEQYF. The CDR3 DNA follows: TGTGCCAGCAGCCCGGACAGGGGGCTATACGAGCAGTACTTC.

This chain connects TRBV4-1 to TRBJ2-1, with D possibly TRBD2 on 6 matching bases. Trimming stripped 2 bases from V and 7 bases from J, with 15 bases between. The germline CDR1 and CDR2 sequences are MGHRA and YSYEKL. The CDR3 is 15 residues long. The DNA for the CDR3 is TGCGCCAGCAGCCAAATTTGGGGGGTGGGTAATGAGCAGTTCTTC. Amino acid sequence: CASSQIWGVGNEQFF.

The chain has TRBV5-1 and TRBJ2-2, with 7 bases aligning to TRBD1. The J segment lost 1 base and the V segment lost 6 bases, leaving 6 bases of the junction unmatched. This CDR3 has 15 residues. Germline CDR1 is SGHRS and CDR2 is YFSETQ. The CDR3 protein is CASTSGGRNTGELFF. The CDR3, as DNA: TGCGCCAGCACCTCAGGGGGTCGGAACACCGGGGAGCTGTTTTTT.

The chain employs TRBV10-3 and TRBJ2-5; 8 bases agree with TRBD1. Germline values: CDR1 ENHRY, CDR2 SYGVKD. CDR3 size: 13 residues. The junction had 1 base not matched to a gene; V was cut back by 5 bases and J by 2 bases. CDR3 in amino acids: CAISWTGQETQYF. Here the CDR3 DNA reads TGTGCCATCAGTTGGACAGGGCAAGAGACCCAGTACTTC.